The source of this TCR beta chain is a study of identical twins. The table lists this clonotype with a few counts. The antigen is unknown. TCRdb processed the 5' RACE reads anew with MiXCR; each CDR3 protein has one entry. In the table there are roughly 290,000 distinct CDR3 sequences, less than 9.5% of which are singletons. This CDR3 region has 15 residues. Germline V CDR1 and CDR2: SGHNT, YYREEE (reference sequence). Losses at the gene ends were 4 bases for V and 0 bases for J; bases not matched to a gene: 4. Study results and caveats: Findings came from cross-sectional statistics, without long-term follow-up of donors. Researchers reported weaker excess twin sharing in beta out-of-frame sequences.

This sample was also put to use in a study of yellow fever vaccine responses in identical twins.

The clonotype comes from a woman aged 18-29 years in good health. Source material: CD8+ T cells sorted from blood. J is TRBJ1-5 and V is TRBV5-4, with TRBD1 matching 7 bases. The CDR3 loop reads CASSPGQNSNQPQHF. CDR3 bases: TGTGCCAGCAGCCCGGGACAGAATAGCAATCAGCCCCAGCATTTT.